One and the same sample provided the 5 T cell receptor beta chains below, sequenced in a study of T cells in Graves' hyperthyroidism and ophthalmopathy. From RNA transcripts, TCR beta CDR3 regions were amplified. The TCR CDR3 first-round RT-PCR relied on the HTBI primer set. TCRdb redid the calling of the multiplex PCR reads with MiXCR, one entry per CDR3 protein. The data contain fewer than 450,000 distinct CDR3 sequences, about a sixth of them seen just once; the ten biggest clones take up roughly a third. Source material: blood. These receptors all come from a woman under 40 with Graves' hyperthyroidism that later progressed to Graves' ophthalmopathy.

This clonotype was picked up a small number of times. This sequence joins TRBV27 and TRBJ2-7, with D possibly matching TRBD1 (6 bases). The CDR3 has 16 residues. The V end lost 0 bases, the J end lost 0 bases, and 12 bases lay between the germline ends. Germline V lookup: CDR1 MNHEY, CDR2 SMNVEV (reference sequence). CDR3 region: CASSLSLGTHSYEQYF. CDR3 DNA sequence: TGTGCCAGCAGTTTATCTCTCGGGACACACTCCTACGAGCAGTACTTC.

This clonotype has only a few counts. The CDR3 loop is CASLRDPDTGELFF. The CDR3 DNA follows: TGTGCCAGTCTCAGGGACCCGGACACCGGGGAGCTGTTTTTT. The genes are TRBV25-1 and TRBJ2-2, with D perhaps TRBD1 or TRBD2 (5 bases each). Looked up from germline, CDR1 is MGHDK and CDR2 is SYGVNS. V shed 9 bases and J shed 3 bases, with 14 bases lying between them. CDR3 size: 14 residues.

This clonotype was counted at least ten times. This chain connects TRBV12-3 or TRBV12-4 to TRBJ2-1; the match to TRBD2 covers 13 bases. This CDR3 comprises 19 residues. Trimming cost V 6 bases and J 0 bases; bases outside gene matches: 11. CDR3 nucleotides: TGTGCCAGCAGCTCTCCGGGACTAGCGGGACCAAGCTCCTACAATGAGCAGTTCTTC. This encodes CASSSPGLAGPSSYNEQFF.

As regards this clonotype: A much larger clone lies one base from this, so it may be a read error. This chain connects TRBV10-3 to TRBJ2-1; D gene ambiguous. This CDR3 contains 18 residues. CDR1 and CDR2 (germline): ENHRY, SYGVKD. The CDR3 DNA reads TGTGTCATCAGTGATTTCGGTGCGGACCACCGTGCGTCGGATGAGCAGTTCTTC. Amino acids: CVISDFGADHRASDEQFF.

The rearrangement uses TRBV6-1 and TRBJ1-2; maybe TRBD1 (5 bases). The V gene lost 6 bases and the J gene lost 0 bases, with 11 bases spanning the gap. Germline lookup yields CDR1 MNHNS and CDR2 SASEGT. The CDR3 consists of 14 residues. The CDR3 protein is CASRVTDTNYGYTF. The CDR3 coding sequence is TGTGCCAGCAGGGTGACAGATACTAACTATGGCTACACCTTC.